The sequence of this TCR beta chain was determined in a study of tumor-infiltrating lymphocytes in primary liver carcinoma (dated by TCRdb to about 2017). About the investigation overall: Between late 2015 and 2016, a few patients in China with histopathologically diagnosed primary liver carcinoma had their tumors surgically resected. Of the five patients, three men and two women aged 30 to 69 years, four had hepatocellular carcinoma and one had combined HCC and intrahepatic cholangiocarcinoma. Tumors of the five patients were stage T1-T3 N0M0 with maximum diameters of about 4.2 to 11 cm. Samples yielded roughly 3.65 to 7.5 million productive TCRbeta reads; read depth did not differ significantly between tissue types. For each liver tumor, the study sampled five regions along with adjacent normal tissue and blood, and applied TCRbeta repertoire sequencing, expression microarrays and whole-exome sequencing. A total of roughly 35 specimens from 5 patients, comprising approximately 25 tumor regions, 5 adjacent noncancerous liver tissues and 5 peripheral blood samples, were covered by TCRbeta repertoire sequencing. Reproducibility between technical replicate repertoires was high, with correlation coefficients above 0.98 and mean shared-clone rates approximately 0.9. What the study reported, not specific to this receptor: Comparison of CD4+ and CD8+ T cell repertoires was precluded by the use of bulk unsorted samples. The top 250 clones accounted for a significantly greater share of the repertoire in tumors than in blood (p = 0.039). Repertoire overlap was found to be higher between tumor regions (mean around 35%) than between tumor-adjacent (around 17%) or tumor-blood (about 14%) pairs, consistent with antigen-driven expansion. Only 4 to 6 patients were included in the study, and the authors note that the findings should be validated in a larger study. Because sequencing covered only the TCR beta chain and unpaired alpha chains were not captured, true repertoire diversity is likely underestimated.

CDR1 SGHAT and CDR2 FQNNGV are derived from the germline V gene. Spanning cysteine to phenylalanine, the CDR3 consists of 12 amino acids. Only CDR3 DNA is held: 36 bases, read in frame from base 1. Starting from 450 to 500 ng total RNA, TCRbeta-specific cDNA was produced by reverse transcription with a constant-region primer and ProtoScript II reverse transcriptase. The TCRbeta libraries were prepared through three rounds of nested multiplex PCR following a slightly modified ARM-PCR procedure. Multiplex TRBV1-TRBV30 forward primers and a Cbeta reverse primer were used in the first two PCR rounds, each of which was run for 9 to 11 cycles. Sample barcodes and Illumina adapters were attached in a final 25-cycle PCR using Deep VentR polymerase. Before sequencing, amplicons of 200-500 bp were purified from gel using a QIAquick gel extraction kit. An Illumina HiSeq 2500 was used to sequence the TCRbeta amplicons with 250-bp paired-end reads. Regarding the original processing steps: Quality trimming of reads was performed with Trimmomatic v0.33, and paired reads were merged with FLASH v1.2.11 so that full CDR3 sequences could be recovered. V, D and J germline segments were assigned to the rearranged TCRbeta sequences by MiGEC v1.2.1b. Clonotype statistics and Shannon-Wiener diversity indices were computed with VDJtools v1.0.0. To reduce sampling bias, subsequent analyses other than the diversity analysis used only the 250 most abundant clonotypes in each sample. The public reads were reprocessed in TCRdb via fastp at Q25 and MiXCR, keeping in-frame beta chains. Entries are consolidated by CDR3 protein sequence, retaining the most common genes and DNA. The V and J calls shown here were made by TCRdb, not taken from the authors' results. The sample has about 210,000 distinct CDR3 sequences on record, 65% of them singletons. The ten largest account for roughly 7% of the sample.

With respect to this clonotype: What antigen it recognizes has not been identified. At one of its ends the junction is not consistent with the germline gene, which may arise from a read error.

TRIzol reagent was used to extract blood RNA from unsorted whole blood, while the DNeasy Blood & Tissue kit provided the germline DNA. Chronic HBV infection was present in the patients, and the patients were treatment-naive at sampling. Before surgery, roughly 4 milliliters of peripheral blood were drawn into K2EDTA tubes. Specimen: peripheral blood. The rearranged segments are TRBV11-2 and TRBJ2-5; the D match is possibly TRBD1 or TRBD2, with 5 bases aligned in each. This clonotype was obtained from a woman aged 55-70 years with primary liver carcinoma and hepatitis B virus infection. The bases are TGTGCCAGCAGCCTGACCCCAGGGACCCCGTACTTC. This codes for CASSLTPGTPYF. With all but the CDR3 taken from the reference TRBV11-2 and TRBJ2-5 genes, the full variable domain is: EAGVAQSPRYKIIEKRQSVAFWCNPISGHATLYWYQQILGQGPKLLIQFQNNGVVDDSQLPKDRFSAERLKGVDSTLKIQPAKLEDSAVYLCASSLTPGTPYFGPGTRLLVL.